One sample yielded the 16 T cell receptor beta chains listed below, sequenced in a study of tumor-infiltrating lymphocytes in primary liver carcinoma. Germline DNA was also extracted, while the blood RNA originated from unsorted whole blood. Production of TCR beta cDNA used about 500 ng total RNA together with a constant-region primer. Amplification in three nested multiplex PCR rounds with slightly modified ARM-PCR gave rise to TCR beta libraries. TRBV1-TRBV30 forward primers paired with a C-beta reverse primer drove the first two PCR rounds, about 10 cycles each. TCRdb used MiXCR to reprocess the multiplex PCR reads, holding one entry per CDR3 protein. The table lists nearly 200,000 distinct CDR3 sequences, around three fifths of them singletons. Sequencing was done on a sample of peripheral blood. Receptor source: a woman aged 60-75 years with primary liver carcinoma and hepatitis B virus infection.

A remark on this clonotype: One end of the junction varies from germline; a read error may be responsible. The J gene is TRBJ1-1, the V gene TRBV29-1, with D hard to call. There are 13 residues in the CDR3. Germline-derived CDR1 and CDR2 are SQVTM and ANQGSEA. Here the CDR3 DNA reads TGCAGCGCCCGGCCGGAAATGAGCACTGAAGTTTTCTTT. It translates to CSARPEMSTEVFF.

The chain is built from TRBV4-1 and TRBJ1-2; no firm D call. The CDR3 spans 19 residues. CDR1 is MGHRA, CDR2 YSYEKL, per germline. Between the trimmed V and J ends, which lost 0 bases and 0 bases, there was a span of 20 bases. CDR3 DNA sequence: TGCGCCAGCAGCCAAGATCGGGCAACCATAGAGACCCCTAACTATGGCTACACCTTC. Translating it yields CASSQDRATIETPNYGYTF.

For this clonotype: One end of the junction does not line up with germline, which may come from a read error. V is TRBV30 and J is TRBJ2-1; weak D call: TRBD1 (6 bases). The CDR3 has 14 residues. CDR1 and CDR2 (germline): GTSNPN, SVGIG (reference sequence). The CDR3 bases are TGTGCCGGGAGTCTAACAGGGTTATACAATGAGCAGTTCTTC. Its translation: CAGSLTGLYNEQFF. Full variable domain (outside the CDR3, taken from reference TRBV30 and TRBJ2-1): SQTIHQWPATLVQPVGSPLSLECTVEGTSNPNLYWYRQAAGRGLQLLFYSVGIGQISSEVPQNLSASRPQDRQFILSSKKLLLSDSGFYLCAGSLTGLYNEQFFGPGTRLTVL.

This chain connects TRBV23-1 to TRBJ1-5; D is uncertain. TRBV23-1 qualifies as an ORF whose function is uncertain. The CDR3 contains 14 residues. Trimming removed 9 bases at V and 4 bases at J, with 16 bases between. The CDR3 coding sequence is TGCGCCAGATGGTGGGAGAGAGGGAATCAGCCCCAGCATTTT. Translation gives CARWWERGNQPQHF.

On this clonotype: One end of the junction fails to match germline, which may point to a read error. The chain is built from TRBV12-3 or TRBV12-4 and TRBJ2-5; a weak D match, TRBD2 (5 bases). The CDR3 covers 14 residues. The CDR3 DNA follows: TGTGCCAACAGTTTATCTCCGGGATCGGGGACCCAGTACTTC. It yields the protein CANSLSPGSGTQYF.

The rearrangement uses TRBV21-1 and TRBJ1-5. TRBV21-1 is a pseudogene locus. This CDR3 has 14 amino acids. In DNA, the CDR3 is TGTGCCAGCAGCTCCTGGAGGGAGTATCAGCCCCAGCATTTT. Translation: CASSSWREYQPQHF.

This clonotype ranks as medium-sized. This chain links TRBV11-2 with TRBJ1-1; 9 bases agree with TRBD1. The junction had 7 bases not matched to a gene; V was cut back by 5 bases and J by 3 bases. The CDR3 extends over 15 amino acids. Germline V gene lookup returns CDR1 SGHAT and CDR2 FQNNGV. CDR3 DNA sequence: TGTGCCAGCAGCCCTAGGGGACAGGGTTACACTGAAGCTTTCTTT. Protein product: CASSPRGQGYTEAFF.

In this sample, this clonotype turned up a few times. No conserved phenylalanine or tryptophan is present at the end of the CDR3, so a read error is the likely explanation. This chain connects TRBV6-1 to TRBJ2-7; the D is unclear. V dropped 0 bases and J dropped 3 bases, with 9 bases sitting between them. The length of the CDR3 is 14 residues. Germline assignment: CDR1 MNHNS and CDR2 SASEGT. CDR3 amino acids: CASSEAGRYYEQYL. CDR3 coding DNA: TGTGCCAGCAGTGAAGCAGGGCGTTACTACGAGCAGTACCTC.

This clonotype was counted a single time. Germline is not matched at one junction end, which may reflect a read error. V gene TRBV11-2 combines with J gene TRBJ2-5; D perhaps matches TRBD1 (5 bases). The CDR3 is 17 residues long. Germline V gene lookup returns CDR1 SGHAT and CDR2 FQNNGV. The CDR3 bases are TGTGCCAGCAACTTAGATGGTAGGGGCACGGGCGCTGAGACCCAGTACTTC. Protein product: CASNLDGRGTGAETQYF.

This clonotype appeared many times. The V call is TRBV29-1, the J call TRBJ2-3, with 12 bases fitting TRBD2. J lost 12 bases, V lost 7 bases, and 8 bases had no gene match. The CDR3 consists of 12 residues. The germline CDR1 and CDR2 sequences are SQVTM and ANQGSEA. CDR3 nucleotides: TGCAGCGGGGAGCTAGCGGGAGGGCCTCAGTATTTT. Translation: CSGELAGGPQYF.

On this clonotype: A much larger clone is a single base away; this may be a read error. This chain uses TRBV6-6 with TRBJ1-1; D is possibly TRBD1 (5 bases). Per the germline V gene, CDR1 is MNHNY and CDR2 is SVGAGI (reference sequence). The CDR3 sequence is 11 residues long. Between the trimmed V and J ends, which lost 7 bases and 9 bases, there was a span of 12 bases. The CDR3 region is CASTGALKAFF. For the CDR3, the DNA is TGTGCCAGCACTGGGGCTCTTAAAGCTTTCTTT.

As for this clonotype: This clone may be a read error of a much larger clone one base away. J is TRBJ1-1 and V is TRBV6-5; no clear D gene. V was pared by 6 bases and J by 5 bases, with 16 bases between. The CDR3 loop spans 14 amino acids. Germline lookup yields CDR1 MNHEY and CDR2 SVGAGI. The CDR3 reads CASRTVAGPTEAFF. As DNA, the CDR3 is TGTGCCAGCAGAACCGTGGCAGGTCCTACTGAAGCTTTCTTT.

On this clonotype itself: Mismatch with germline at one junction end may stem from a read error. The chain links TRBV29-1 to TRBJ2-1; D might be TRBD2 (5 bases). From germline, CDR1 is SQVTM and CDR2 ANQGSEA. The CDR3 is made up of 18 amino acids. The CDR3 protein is CNVEGGAVELPDYNEQFF. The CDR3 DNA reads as TGCAACGTTGAAGGTGGAGCGGTAGAGCTCCCGGATTACAATGAGCAGTTCTTC.

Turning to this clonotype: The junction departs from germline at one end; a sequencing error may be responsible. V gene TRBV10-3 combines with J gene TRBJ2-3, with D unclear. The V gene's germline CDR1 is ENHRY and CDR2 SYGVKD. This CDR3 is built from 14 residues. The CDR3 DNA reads TGTGCCATCACCGACATTCTGGGCGCAGATACGCAGTGTTTT. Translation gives CAITDILGADTQCF.

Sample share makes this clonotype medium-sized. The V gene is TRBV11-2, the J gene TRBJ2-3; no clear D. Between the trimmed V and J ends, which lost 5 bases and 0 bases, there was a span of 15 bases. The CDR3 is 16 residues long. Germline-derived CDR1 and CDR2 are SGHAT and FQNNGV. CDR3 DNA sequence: TGTGCCAGCAGCCCAGAACTTGCTTCTAGCACAGATACGCAGTATTTT. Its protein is CASSPELASSTDTQYF.

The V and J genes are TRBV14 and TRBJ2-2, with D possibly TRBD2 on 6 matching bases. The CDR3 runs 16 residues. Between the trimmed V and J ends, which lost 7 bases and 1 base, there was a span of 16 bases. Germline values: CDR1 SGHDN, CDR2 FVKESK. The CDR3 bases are TGTGCCAGCAACCGGTCCGGGACTTTGAACACCGGGGAGCTGTTTTTT. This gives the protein CASNRSGTLNTGELFF.